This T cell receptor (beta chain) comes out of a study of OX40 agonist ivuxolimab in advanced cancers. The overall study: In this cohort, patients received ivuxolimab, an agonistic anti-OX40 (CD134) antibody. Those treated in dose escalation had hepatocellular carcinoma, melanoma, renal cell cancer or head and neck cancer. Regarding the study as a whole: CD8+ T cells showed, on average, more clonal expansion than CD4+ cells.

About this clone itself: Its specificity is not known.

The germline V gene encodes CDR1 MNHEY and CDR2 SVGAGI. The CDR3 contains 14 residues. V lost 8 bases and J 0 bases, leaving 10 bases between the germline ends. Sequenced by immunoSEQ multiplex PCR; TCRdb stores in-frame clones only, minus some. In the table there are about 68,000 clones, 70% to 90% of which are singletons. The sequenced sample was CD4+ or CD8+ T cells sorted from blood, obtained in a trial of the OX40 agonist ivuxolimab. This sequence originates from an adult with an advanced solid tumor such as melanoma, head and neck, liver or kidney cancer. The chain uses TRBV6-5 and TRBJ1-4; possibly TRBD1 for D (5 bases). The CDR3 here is CASGGAATNEKLFF. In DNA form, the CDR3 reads TGTGCCAGCGGTGGGGCGGCAACTAATGAAAAACTGTTTTTT.